This TCR beta chain stems from a study of human thymus T cells (dated by TCRdb to the early 2020s). Looking at the study overall: The study described the TCR alpha and beta repertoires in roughly 8 infant thymus samples and four matching peripheral blood samples. The cohort included over five male and two female infants, with donor ages spanning 7 to 244 days. Broad study findings and their caveats: Biased V and J gene segment usage appeared to be present in both thymic and peripheral blood repertoires. Thymus samples yielded on average about 810,000 unique TCRB clonotypes, compared with around 84,000 from blood samples.

TCRB and TCRAD loci were amplified from a standardized quantity of quality-controlled genomic DNA using the immunoSEQ multiplex PCR assay. The amplicons covered the V(D)J region and were long enough to include the CDR3 and to identify the V and J genes. Amplicon sequencing was performed on an Illumina platform through the commercial immunoSEQ service. In the source study's methods: Corrections for primer bias and sequencing errors followed previously described methods, while TCRAD and TCRB definitions were based on the IMGT database. The repertoires were analysed using immunoSEQ Analyzer 3.0 and VDJTools for basic statistics, V/J segment usage, diversity estimates, rarefaction and pairwise overlap. To estimate diversity, the Chao1, ChaoE, Efron-Thisted, Shannon and inverse Simpson indices were applied, and diversity was also estimated on datasets down-sampled to the smallest sample. Repertoire overlap was assessed by strict matching of CDR3 nucleotide sequence, V gene and J gene, and clustering was done by Jaccard-based multidimensional scaling. The table was pulled from immuneACCESS by TCRdb, which kept in-frame rearrangements only. Such tables lose some clones; where checked, under half of the loss comes from unresolved V genes, and the rest has no known cause. V and J calls and clone size follow that table, whereas D and trimming were derived from the DNA. Within this sample are tens of thousands of clones, with approximately 95% of them counted one time only. The ten largest clones take up around 5.4% of the sample.

This clone was counted a single time. The specificity of this receptor is unknown. No base qualities exist here, and no much larger clone lies one base off it. In Finland, the donors were immunologically healthy infants who were having open corrective cardiac surgery for congenital heart defects. During surgery, a small about 0.5-1 mL aliquot of peripheral blood was collected from four of the eight donors. For the blood samples, genomic DNA was extracted from all available leukocytes instead of from a set number of cells. ACK lysis buffer was used to remove erythrocytes from the blood, and the remaining leukocytes were kept as pellets at -70 degrees C. A QIAsymphony instrument was used to extract genomic DNA from the frozen cell pellets. The sequence derives from a boy under three years old with a congenital heart defect but otherwise immunologically healthy. The material sequenced was blood.

Here the CDR3 is given as CASSPRTVQETQYF. At the DNA level, the sequence is TGTGCCAGCTCACCGAGAACAGTCCAAGAGACCCAGTACTTC. This chain joins TRBV18 to TRBJ2-5; the D segment cannot be called with confidence. According to the germline V gene, CDR1 reads KGHSH and CDR2 reads LQKENI. The CDR3 runs 14 residues from the cysteine to the phenylalanine. Only the CDR3 portion is preserved as DNA: 42 bases, with reading frame beginning at the first base. Cut back by 3 bases and 1 base, the V and J ends lie 9 bases apart.